These 14 T cell receptor beta chains were sequenced from one sample in a study of monozygotic twins with inflammatory bowel disease. TCRdb reprocessed the 5' RACE reads and stores each CDR3 protein as one record, lacking DNA. This repertoire includes 300,000 to 350,000 distinct CDR3 sequences. The specimen sequenced was blood. These TCRs come from a human donor with ulcerative colitis or Crohn's disease, or a healthy co-twin of an affected twin (not recorded which).

V gene TRBV9 combines with J gene TRBJ2-2. Germline CDR1 and CDR2: SGDLS and YYNGEE. The CDR3 has 13 residues. CDR3 sequence: CASSVQNTGELFF.

The chain joins TRBV29-1 to TRBJ2-1; lacking DNA, the TRBD1 call made by TCRdb goes unchecked. The CDR3 sequence is 12 residues long. Germline lookup yields CDR1 SQVTM and CDR2 ANQGSEA. The CDR3 spells CSGRQGGNEQFF.

The chain combines TRBV6-1 with TRBJ1-5; the D call of TRBD1 rests on TCRdb alone, since no DNA is present to check it. The CDR3 runs to 16 residues. Germline lookup yields CDR1 MNHNS and CDR2 SASEGT. This CDR3 reads CATRRSGAFSNQPQHF.

This sequence joins TRBV9 and TRBJ1-1. Germline CDR1 is SGDLS and CDR2 is YYNGEE. The CDR3 has 14 residues. The CDR3 region is CASSKDVRNTEAFF.

The V and J genes are TRBV4-1 and TRBJ1-5; TCRdb calls TRBD1, which cannot be checked without DNA. CDR3 length: 18 amino acids. In germline, CDR1 is MGHRA, CDR2 YSYEKL. CDR3 protein: CASSQDPGGGASNQPQHF.

This rearrangement joins TRBV5-1 to TRBJ2-1; TCRdb designates TRBD1, a call that cannot be tested without DNA. The CDR3 spans 15 residues. Germline V lookup: CDR1 SGHRS, CDR2 YFSETQ. The CDR3 here is CASSPQGDSYNEQFF.

This chain joins TRBV18 and TRBJ1-4; TCRdb's D call, TRBD1, is unchecked because there is no DNA. The CDR3 has 15 amino acids. Germline CDR1 KGHSH, CDR2 LQKENI. This CDR3 reads CASSPFDRDGEKLFF.

This chain joins TRBV7-2 and TRBJ2-7; TCRdb selects TRBD1, and the lack of DNA leaves this call unchecked. The CDR3 sequence is 14 residues long. The germline V gene has CDR1 SGHTA and CDR2 FQGNSA. CDR3 protein: CASSRTRSSYEQYF.

The J gene is TRBJ2-2, the V gene TRBV7-2; TCRdb proposes TRBD2, but this gene call is untestable without DNA. Germline lookup yields CDR1 SGHTA and CDR2 FQGNSA. The CDR3 runs 16 residues. CDR3 sequence: CASSEMTSGNTGELFF. The full variable domain, rest sourced from reference TRBV7-2 and TRBJ2-2, is GAGVSQSPSNKVTEKGKDVELRCDPISGHTALYWYRQSLGQGLEFLIYFQGNSAPDKSGLPSDRFSAERTGGSVSTLTIQRTQQEDSAVYLCASSEMTSGNTGELFFGEGSRLTVL.

The rearrangement links TRBV23-1 to TRBJ2-2; checking the TCRdb D call of TRBD2 is not possible without DNA. TRBV23-1 counts as an open reading frame of uncertain function. CDR3 length equals 13 residues. CDR3 loop: CARSNPRTGELFF.

The gene calls are TRBV19 and TRBJ2-5; lacking DNA, the TRBD1 call made by TCRdb goes unchecked. The CDR3 totals 13 residues. The germline V gene has CDR1 LNHDA and CDR2 SQIVND (reference sequence). CDR3 sequence: CARPDRGRETQYF.

This chain's CDR3 is CASSLVPDTQYF. The V gene is TRBV5-1, the J gene TRBJ2-3. The CDR3 totals 12 residues. The V gene's germline CDR1 is SGHRS and CDR2 YFSETQ.

V is TRBV5-4 and J is TRBJ2-5. Germline-derived CDR1 and CDR2 are SGHNT and YYREEE (reference sequence). The CDR3 is made up of 13 amino acids. CDR3 in amino acids: CASSLRKQETQYF.

The V gene is TRBV21-1, the J gene TRBJ1-1. TRBV21-1 is flagged as a pseudogene. The CDR3 loop spans 14 amino acids. The CDR3 is CASRQGALVTEAFF.